This entry is about one T cell receptor beta chain. What it binds is not known. CDR1 is DFQATT, CDR2 SNEGSKA, per germline (reference sequence). V was trimmed by 4 bases and J by 5 bases, leaving 6 bases between them. The CDR3 spans 11 residues. This specimen belongs to a study of shared clonotypes between healthy human individuals. Broader study findings: What rarefaction showed was incomplete sorted-subset sequencing despite large depth. Non-shared clonotypes showed lower generation probabilities than clonotypes common to all four donors.

Profiling relied on immunoSEQ multiplex PCR, and the TCRdb table lists in-frame clones only, not all of them. This table has 550,000 to 850,000 clones, approximately 72% appearing once. This sequence originates from a woman in her 30s in good health. The V gene is TRBV20-1, the J gene TRBJ2-1; D remains unclear. The sequenced sample consisted of memory CD4+ T cells sorted from blood. Subset defined: CD45RA-negative fraction. The CDR3 nucleotides are TGCAGTGCTAAGGACGACAATGAGCAGTTCTTC. Amino acid sequence: CSAKDDNEQFF.